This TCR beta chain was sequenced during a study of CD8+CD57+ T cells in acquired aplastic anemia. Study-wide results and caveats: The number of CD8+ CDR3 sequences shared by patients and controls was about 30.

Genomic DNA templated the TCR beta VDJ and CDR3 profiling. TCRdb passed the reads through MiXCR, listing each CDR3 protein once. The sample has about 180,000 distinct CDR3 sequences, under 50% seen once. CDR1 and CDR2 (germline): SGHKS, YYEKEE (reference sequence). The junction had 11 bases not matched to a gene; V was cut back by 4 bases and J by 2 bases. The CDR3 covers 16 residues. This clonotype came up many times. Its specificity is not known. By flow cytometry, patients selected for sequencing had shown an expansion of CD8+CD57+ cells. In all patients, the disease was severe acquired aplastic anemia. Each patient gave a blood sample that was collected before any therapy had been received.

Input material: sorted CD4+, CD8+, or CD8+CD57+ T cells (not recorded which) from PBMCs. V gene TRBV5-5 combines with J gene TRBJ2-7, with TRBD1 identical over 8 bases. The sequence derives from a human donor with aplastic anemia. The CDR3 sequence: CASSLLPGQDTYEQYF. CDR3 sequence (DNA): TGTGCCAGCAGCCTATTACCGGGACAGGACACCTACGAGCAGTACTTC.